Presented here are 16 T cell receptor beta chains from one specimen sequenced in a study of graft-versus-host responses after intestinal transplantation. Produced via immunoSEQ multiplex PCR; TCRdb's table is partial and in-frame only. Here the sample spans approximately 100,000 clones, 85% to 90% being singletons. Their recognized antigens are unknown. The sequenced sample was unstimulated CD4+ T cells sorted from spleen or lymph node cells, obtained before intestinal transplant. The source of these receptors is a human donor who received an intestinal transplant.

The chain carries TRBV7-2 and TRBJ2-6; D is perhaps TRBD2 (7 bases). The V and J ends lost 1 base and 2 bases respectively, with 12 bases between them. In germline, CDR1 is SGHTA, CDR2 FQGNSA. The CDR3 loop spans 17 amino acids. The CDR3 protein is CASSLVGGGAGANVLTF. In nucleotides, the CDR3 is TGTGCCAGCAGCTTAGTGGGAGGGGGTGCTGGGGCCAACGTCCTGACTTTC.

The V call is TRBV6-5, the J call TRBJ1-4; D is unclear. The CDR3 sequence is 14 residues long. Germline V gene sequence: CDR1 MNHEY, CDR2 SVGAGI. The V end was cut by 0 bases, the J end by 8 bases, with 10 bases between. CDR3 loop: CASSYSTGREKLFF. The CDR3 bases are TGTGCCAGCAGTTACTCTACGGGTCGGGAAAAACTGTTTTTT.

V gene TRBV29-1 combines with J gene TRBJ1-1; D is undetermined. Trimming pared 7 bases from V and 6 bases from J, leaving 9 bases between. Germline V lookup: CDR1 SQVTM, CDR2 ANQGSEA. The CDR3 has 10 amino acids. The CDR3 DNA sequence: TGCAGCGCCGGTTCGGCTGAAGCTTTCTTT. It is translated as CSAGSAEAFF. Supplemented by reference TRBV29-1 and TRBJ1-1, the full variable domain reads SAVISQKPSRDICQRGTSLTIQCQVDSQVTMMFWYRQQPGQSLTLIATANQGSEATYESGFVIDKFPISRPNLTFSTLTVSNMSPEDSSIYLCSAGSAEAFFGQGTRLTVV.

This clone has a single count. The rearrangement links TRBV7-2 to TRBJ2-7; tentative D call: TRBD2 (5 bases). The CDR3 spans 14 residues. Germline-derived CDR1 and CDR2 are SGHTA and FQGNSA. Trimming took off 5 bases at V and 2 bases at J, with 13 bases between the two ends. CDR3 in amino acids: CASSRSRGTYEQYF. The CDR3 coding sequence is TGTGCCAGCAGCAGGAGTCGGGGTACCTACGAGCAGTACTTC.

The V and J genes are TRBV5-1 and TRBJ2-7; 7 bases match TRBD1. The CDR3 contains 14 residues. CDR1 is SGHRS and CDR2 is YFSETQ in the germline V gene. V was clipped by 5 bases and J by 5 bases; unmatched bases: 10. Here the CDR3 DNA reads TGCGCCAGCAGTTTGACAGGGTTTTCTAACGAGCAGTACTTC. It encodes CASSLTGFSNEQYF.

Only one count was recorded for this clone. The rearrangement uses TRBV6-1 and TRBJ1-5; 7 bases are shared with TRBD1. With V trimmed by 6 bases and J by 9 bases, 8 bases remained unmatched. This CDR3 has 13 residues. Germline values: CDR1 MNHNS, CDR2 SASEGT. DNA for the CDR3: TGTGCCAGCAGAGGGACAGACTCGCGGCCCCAGCATTTT. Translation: CASRGTDSRPQHF.

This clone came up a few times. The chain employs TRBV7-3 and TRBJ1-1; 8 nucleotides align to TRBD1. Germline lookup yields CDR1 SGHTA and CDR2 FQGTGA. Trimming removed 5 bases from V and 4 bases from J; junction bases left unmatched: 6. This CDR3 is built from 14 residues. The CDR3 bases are TGTGCCAGCAGCCTCCGACAGGGGAGCACTGAAGCTTTCTTT. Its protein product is CASSLRQGSTEAFF. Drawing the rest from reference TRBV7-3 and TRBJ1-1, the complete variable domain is GAGVSQTPSNKVTEKGKYVELRCDPISGHTALYWYRQSLGQGPEFLIYFQGTGAADDSGLPNDRFFAVRPEGSVSTLKIQRTERGDSAVYLCASSLRQGSTEAFFGQGTRLTVV.

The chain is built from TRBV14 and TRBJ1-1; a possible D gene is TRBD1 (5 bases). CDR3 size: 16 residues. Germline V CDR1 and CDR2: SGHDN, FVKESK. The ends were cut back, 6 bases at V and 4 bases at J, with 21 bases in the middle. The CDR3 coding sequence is TGTGCCAGCAGTGCGAGGACAACTCAGGGTGGCACTGAAGCTTTCTTT. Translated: CASSARTTQGGTEAFF.

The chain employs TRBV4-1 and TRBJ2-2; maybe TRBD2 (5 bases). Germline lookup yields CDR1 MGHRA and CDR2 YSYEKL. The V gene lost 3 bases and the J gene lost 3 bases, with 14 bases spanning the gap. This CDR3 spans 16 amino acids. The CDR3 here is CASSQAGRGYTGELFF. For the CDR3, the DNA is TGCGCCAGCAGCCAGGCGGGCCGGGGTTACACCGGGGAGCTGTTTTTT.

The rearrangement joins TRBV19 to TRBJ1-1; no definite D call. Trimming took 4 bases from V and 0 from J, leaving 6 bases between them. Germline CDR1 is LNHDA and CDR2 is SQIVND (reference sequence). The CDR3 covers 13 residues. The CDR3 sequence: CASSTSVNTEAFF. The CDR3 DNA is TGTGCCAGTAGTACGAGTGTGAACACTGAAGCTTTCTTT.

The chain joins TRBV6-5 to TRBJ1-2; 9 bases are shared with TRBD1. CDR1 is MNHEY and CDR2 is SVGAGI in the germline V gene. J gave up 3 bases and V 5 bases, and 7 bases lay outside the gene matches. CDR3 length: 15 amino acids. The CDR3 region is CASSGTGGFDYGYTF. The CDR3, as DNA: TGTGCCAGCAGTGGCACAGGGGGCTTCGACTATGGCTACACCTTC.

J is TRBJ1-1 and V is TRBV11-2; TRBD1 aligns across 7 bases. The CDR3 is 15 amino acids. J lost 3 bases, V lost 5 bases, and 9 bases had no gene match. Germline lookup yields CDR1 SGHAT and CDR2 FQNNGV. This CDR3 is CASSPWTGADTEAFF. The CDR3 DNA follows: TGTGCCAGCAGCCCTTGGACAGGAGCGGACACTGAAGCTTTCTTT.

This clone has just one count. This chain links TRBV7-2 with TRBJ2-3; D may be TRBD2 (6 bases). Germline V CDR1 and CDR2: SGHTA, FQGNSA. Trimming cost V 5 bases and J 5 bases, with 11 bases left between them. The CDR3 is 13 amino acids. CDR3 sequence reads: CASSTSGGDTQYF. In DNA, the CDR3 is TGTGCCAGCAGCACATCCGGGGGAGATACGCAGTATTTT.

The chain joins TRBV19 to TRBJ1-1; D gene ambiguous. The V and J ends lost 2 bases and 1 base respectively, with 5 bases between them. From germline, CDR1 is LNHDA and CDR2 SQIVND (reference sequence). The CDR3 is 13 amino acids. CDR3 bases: TGTGCCAGTAGTATATTAGCGAACACTGAAGCTTTCTTT. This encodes CASSILANTEAFF.

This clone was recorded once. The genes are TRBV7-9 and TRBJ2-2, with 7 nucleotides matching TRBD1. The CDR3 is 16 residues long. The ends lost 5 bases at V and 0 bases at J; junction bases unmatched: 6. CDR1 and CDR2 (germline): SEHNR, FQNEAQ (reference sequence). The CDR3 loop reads CASSLDRAPNTGELFF. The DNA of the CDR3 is TGTGCCAGCAGCCTAGACAGGGCGCCGAACACCGGGGAGCTGTTTTTT.

As DNA, the CDR3 is TGTGCCAGCACAGGGGCTGAAGCTTTCTTT. Its protein is CASTGAEAFF. This rearrangement joins TRBV2 to TRBJ1-1, with a tentative D call TRBD1 (6 bases). The CDR3 extends over 10 amino acids. V lost 7 bases and J lost 6, with 6 bases in between. Looked up from germline, CDR1 is SNHLY and CDR2 is FYNNEI.